The sequence of this TCR beta chain was determined in a study of blood T cell repertoires in COVID-19. Study as a whole: Sites across the United States, Italy and Spain contributed samples from acute and convalescent COVID-19. Nucleic acid was either cDNA or gDNA, and it came from T cells, B-cell-depleted T cells, or PBMCs.

How the authors handled the data: Reference gene primer amplification gave nucleated cell count estimates. Libraries were prepared by immunoSEQ multiplex PCR; TCRdb keeps only in-frame clonotypes and omits some of them. V and J calls and clone size follow that table, whereas D and trimming were derived from the DNA. Here the sample spans 100,000 to 150,000 clones, 70% to 85% being singletons. Germline CDR1 reads SGHVS; CDR2 reads FNYEAQ. The CDR3 length is 16 residues. V dropped 3 bases and J dropped 8; count of bases not matched to a gene: 10. This rearrangement joins TRBV7-6 to TRBJ1-4, with 9 bases identical to TRBD1. The sample consisted of peripheral blood. This receptor was identified in a woman aged 55 to 70 with acute or convalescent COVID-19. The CDR3 bases are TGTGCCAGCAGCTTCGAAAACAGGGGGCGCGGGGAAAAACTGTTTTTT. Encoded protein: CASSFENRGRGEKLFF.